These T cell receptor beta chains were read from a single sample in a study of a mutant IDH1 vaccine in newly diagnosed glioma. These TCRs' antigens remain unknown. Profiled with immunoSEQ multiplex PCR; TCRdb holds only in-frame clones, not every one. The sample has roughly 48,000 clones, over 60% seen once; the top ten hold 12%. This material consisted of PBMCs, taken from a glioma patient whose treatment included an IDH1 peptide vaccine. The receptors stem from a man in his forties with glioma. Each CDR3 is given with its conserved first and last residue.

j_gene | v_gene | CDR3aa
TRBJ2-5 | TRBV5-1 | CASSLDLAGGPKTQYF
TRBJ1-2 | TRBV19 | CASTSSSVVGGYTF
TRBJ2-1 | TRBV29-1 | CSVEDAESGAYNEQFF
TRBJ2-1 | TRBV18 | CASSPNLSGGNNEQFF
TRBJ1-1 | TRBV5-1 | CASSLEGPGGTEAFF
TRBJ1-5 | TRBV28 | CASSGGLVAQHF
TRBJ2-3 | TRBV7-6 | CASSQSGDTQYF
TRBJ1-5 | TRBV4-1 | CASSHDLLSRQPQHF
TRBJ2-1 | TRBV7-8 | CASSFRDEQFF
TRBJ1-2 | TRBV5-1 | CASQIQSNYGYTF